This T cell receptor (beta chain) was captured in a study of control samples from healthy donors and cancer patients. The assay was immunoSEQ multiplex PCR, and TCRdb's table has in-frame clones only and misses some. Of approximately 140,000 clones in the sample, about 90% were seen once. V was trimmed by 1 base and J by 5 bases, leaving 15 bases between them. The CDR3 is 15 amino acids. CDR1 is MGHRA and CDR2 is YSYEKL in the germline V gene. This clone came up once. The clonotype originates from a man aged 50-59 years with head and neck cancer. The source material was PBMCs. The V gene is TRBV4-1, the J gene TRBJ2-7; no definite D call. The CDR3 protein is CASSQGPVSGNEQYF. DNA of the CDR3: TGCGCCAGCAGCCAAGGCCCCGTTTCGGGCAACGAGCAGTACTTC.